The T cell receptor (beta chain) described here comes from a study of CD8+ T cells in alopecia areata. Study information: Administration of oral tofacitinib to treated patients was at 5 to 10 mg twice daily. Study outcomes and limitations: In scalp and blood during tofacitinib, many expanded lesional clones persisted.

Specified treatment: oral pan-JAK inhibitor, 5-10 mg twice daily. As regards this clone: The target antigen is unknown.

Looked up from germline, CDR1 is SGHAT and CDR2 is FQNNGV. This CDR3 is built from 13 residues. V lost 5 bases and J 1 base, leaving 8 bases between the germline ends. Reverse transcribed after extraction, RNA yielded cDNA as the sequencing template. TCRdb's table, derived via immunoSEQ multiplex PCR, lists solely in-frame clones and lacks some. The profile shows 200,000 to 250,000 clones, 64% of them singletons. The sequences come from CD4+ T cells sorted from blood, collected at week 4, from a patient treated with tofacitinib. The TCR comes from a human donor with alopecia areata. The chain recombines TRBV11-2 with TRBJ2-5; the D gene is possibly TRBD2 (6 bases). CDR3 sequence reads: CASSRTTQETQYF. In DNA form, the CDR3 reads TGTGCCAGCAGCCGGACTACCCAAGAGACCCAGTACTTC. Full variable domain (missing parts from reference TRBV11-2 and TRBJ2-5): EAGVAQSPRYKIIEKRQSVAFWCNPISGHATLYWYQQILGQGPKLLIQFQNNGVVDDSQLPKDRFSAERLKGVDSTLKIQPAKLEDSAVYLCASSRTTQETQYFGPGTRLLVL.